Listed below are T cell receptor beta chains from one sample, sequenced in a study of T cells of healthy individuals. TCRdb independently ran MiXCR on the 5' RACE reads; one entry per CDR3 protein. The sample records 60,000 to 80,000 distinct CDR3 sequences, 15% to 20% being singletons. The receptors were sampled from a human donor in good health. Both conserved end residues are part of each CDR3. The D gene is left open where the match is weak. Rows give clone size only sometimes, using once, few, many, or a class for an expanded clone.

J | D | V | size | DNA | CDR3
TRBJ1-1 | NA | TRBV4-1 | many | TGCGCCAGCAGCCAATTGAACACTGAAGCTTTCTTT | CASSQLNTEAFF
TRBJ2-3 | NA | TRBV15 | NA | TGTGCCACCAGCAGAGATCCGCCGGGCCGTCCCACAGATACGCAGTATTTT | CATSRDPPGRPTDTQYF
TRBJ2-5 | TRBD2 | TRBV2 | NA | TGTGCCATCCGAGGGCTAGCGGGAGACCAAGAGACCCAGTACTTC | CAIRGLAGDQETQYF
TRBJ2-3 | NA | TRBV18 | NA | TGTGCCAGCTCACCACCCAGGCCCGCAGATACGCAGTATTTT | CASSPPRPADTQYF
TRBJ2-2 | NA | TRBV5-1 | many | TGCGCCAGCAGCTTGGGACCAGGGTTTACCGGGGAGCTGTTTTTT | CASSLGPGFTGELFF
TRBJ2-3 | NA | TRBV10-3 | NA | TGTGCCATCAGTGAGTCAGGCGGTGGGGCAGATACGCAGTATTTT | CAISESGGGADTQYF
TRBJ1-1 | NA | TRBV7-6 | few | TGTGCCAGCAGCGCAAGGGCGGACACTGAAGCTTTCTTT | CASSARADTEAFF
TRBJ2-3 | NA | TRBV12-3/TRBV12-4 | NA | TGTGCCAGCAGTTTGGGGGCCGGGCACCGCACAGATACGCAGTATTTT | CASSLGAGHRTDTQYF
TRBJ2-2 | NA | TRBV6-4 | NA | TGTGCCAGCGGGGACATTAACACCGGGGAGCTGTTTTTT | CASGDINTGELFF
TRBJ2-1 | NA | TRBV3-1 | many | TGTGCCAGCAGCCACCTCCAATCTGTAGGCGGCAATGAGCAGTTCTTC | CASSHLQSVGGNEQFF
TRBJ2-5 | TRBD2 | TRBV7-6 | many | TGTGCCAGCAGCTTAGTTCCGCCGGGACTAGGGACGGCACAAGGAGAGACCCAGTACTTC | CASSLVPPGLGTAQGETQYF
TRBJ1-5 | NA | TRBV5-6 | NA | TGTGCCAGCAGCTTGGGTGGAGGGTTTAGCAATCAGCCCCAGCATTTT | CASSLGGGFSNQPQHF
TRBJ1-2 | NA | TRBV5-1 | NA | TGCGCCAGCAGCGTTACAATGGGCTATGGCTACACCTTC | CASSVTMGYGYTF
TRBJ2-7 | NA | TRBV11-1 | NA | TGTGCCAGCAGCCCTCGGGAGCGCAGGAGCTCCTACGAGCAGTACTTC | CASSPRERRSSYEQYF
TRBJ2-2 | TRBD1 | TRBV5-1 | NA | TGCGCCAGCAGCTCCATACAGGGGGGCACCGGGGAGCTGTTTTTT | CASSSIQGGTGELFF
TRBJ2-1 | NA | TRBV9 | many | TGTGCCAGCAGCGTAGACGTGTACAATGAGCAGTTCTTC | CASSVDVYNEQFF
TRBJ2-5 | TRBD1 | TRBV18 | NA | TGTGCCAGCTCACGGGACAGCATACAAGAGACCCAGTACTTC | CASSRDSIQETQYF
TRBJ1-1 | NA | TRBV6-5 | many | TGTGCCAGCAGTTATGGTGCAGGGAACACTGAAGCTTTCTTT | CASSYGAGNTEAFF
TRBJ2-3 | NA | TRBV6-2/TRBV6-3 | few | TGTGCCAGCAGTTTGGGTCAGGGCCGCACAGATACGCAGTATTTT | CASSLGQGRTDTQYF
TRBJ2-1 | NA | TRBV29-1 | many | TGCAGCGTTGAGGGGGCAGTTCCCTACAATGAGCAGTTCTTC | CSVEGAVPYNEQFF
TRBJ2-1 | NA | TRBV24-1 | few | TGTGCCACCAGTGATGTCGACAGGCAAGGTCACAATGAGCAGTTCTTC | CATSDVDRQGHNEQFF
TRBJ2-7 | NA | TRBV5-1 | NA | TGCGCCAGCAGCTTCCATGGGGAGTTGAGAGAGCAGTACTTC | CASSFHGELREQYF
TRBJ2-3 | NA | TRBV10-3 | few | TGTGCCATCAGTGAGTCGGCTTACACAGATACGCAGTATTTT | CAISESAYTDTQYF
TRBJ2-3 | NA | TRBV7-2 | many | TGTGCCAGCAGCTCTTCAGATACGCAGTATTTT | CASSSSDTQYF
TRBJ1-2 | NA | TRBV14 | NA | TGTGCCAGCAGCCTGGGACCGGCCTATGGCTACACCTTC | CASSLGPAYGYTF
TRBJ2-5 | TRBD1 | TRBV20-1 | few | TGCAGTGGCACGATCAGGGGGCAAGAGACCCAGTACTTC | CSGTIRGQETQYF
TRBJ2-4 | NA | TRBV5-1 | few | TGCGCCAGCAGTCACGGCAGGGGGGAGACCAAAAACATTCAGTACTTC | CASSHGRGETKNIQYF
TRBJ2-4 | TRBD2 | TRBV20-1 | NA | TGCAGTGCTAGAGATCAGCTGGCGGGACTAGCGGGGGCGGAAGACATTCAGTACTTC | CSARDQLAGLAGAEDIQYF
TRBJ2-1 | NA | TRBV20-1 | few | TGCAGTGCTAGGACCGTCGACTCCTACAATGAGCAGTTCTTC | CSARTVDSYNEQFF
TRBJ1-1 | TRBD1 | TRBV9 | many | TGTGCCAGCAGCCCTAGTTTGGACAGGACCAACACTGAAGCTTTCTTT | CASSPSLDRTNTEAFF
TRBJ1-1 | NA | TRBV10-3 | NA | TGTGCCATAGGGAGGACAGAGGGCACCGGGGCTGAAGCTTTCTTT | CAIGRTEGTGAEAFF
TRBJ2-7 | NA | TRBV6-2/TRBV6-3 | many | TGTGCCAGCAGCCTGACGGAAACCTACGAGCAGTACTTC | CASSLTETYEQYF
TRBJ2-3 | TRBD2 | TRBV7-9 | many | TGTGCCAGCAGCTTAAGAGCGGGGGGGCTTGATACGCAGTATTTT | CASSLRAGGLDTQYF
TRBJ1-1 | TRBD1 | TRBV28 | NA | TGTGCCAGCAGTCCGGGACAGCGATTGAACACTGAAGCTTTCTTT | CASSPGQRLNTEAFF
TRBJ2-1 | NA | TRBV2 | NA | TGTGCCAGCAGGGTCGCGGAGTCCTACAATGAGCAGTTCTTC | CASRVAESYNEQFF
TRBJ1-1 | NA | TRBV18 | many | TGTGCCAGCTCACCAGAAAGGGGCTGGGGCACTGAAGCTTTCTTT | CASSPERGWGTEAFF
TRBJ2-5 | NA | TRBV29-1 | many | TGCAGCGTTCTGAAAGCCGGGACAACGACGCAGACCCAGTACTTC | CSVLKAGTTTQTQYF